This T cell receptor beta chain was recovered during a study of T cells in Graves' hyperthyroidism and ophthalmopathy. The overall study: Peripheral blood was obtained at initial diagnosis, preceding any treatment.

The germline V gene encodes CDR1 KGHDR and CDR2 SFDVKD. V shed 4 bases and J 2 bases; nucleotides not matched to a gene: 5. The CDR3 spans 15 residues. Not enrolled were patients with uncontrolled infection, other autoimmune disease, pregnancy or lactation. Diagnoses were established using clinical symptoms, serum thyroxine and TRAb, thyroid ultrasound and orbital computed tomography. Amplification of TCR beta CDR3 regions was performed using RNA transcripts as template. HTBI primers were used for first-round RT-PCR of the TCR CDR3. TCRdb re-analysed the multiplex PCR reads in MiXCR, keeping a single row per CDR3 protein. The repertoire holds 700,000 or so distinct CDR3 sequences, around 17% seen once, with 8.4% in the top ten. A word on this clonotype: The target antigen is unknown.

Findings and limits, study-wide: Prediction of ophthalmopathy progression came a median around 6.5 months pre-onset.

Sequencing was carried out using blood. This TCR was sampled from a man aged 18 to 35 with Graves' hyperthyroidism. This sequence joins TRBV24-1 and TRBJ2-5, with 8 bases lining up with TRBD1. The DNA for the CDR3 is TGTGCCACCAGTGACACGGGGACAGGTCAAGAGACCCAGTACTTC. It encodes CATSDTGTGQETQYF.